This T cell receptor beta chain was sequenced during a study of T cells in Graves' hyperthyroidism and ophthalmopathy. In its sample, this clonotype was seen a few times. Amplification yielded TCR beta CDR3 regions, with RNA transcripts as the source. First-round RT-PCR of the TCR CDR3 relied on the HTBI primer set. A single record per CDR3 protein comes from TCRdb applying MiXCR to the multiplex PCR reads. The sample holds around 300,000 distinct CDR3 sequences, 13% seen once. The receptor's source is a woman aged 25 to 39 with Graves' hyperthyroidism that later progressed to Graves' ophthalmopathy. The sequenced material came from blood.

For the CDR3, the DNA is TGTGCCATCAGTGATATTGACAGAAACACCGGGGAGCTGTTTTTT. It codes for CAISDIDRNTGELFF. The rearrangement uses TRBV10-3 and TRBJ2-2, with D possibly TRBD1 on 5 matching bases. CDR1 is ENHRY and CDR2 is SYGVKD in the germline V gene. This CDR3 region has 15 residues. V lost 3 bases and J 2 bases, leaving 10 bases between the germline ends.